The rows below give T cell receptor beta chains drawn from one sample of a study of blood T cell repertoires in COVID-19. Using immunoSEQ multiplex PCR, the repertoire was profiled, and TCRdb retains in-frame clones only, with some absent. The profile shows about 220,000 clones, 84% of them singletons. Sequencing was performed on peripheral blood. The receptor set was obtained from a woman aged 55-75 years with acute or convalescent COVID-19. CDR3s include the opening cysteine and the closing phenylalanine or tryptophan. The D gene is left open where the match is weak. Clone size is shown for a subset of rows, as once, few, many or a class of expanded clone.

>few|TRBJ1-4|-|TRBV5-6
CASSSVDRGHGEKLFF
TGTGCCAGCAGCTCAGTAGACCGGGGTCATGGTGAAAAACTGTTTTTT
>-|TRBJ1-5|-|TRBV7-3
CASSFSARVIRPQHF
TGTGCCAGCAGCTTTTCGGCCAGGGTCATTCGGCCCCAGCATTTT
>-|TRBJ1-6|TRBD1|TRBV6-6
CASSLDRAARSSYNSPLHF
TGTGCCAGCAGTCTCGACAGGGCCGCAAGGAGCTCCTATAATTCACCCCTCCACTTT
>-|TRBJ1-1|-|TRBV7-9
CASSLGRGNTEAFF
TGTGCCAGCAGCCTAGGACGGGGGAACACTGAAGCTTTCTTT
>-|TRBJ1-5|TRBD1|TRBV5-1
CASSLTGGEGQPQHF
TGCGCCAGCAGCTTGACAGGGGGAGAGGGCCAGCCCCAGCATTTT
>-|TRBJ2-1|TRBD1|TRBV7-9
CASSLVTTGDEQFF
TGTGCCAGCAGCTTAGTTACGACAGGGGACGAGCAGTTCTTC
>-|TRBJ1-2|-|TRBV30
CASYQFHYGYTF
TGTGCCTCCTACCAATTTCACTATGGCTACACCTTC
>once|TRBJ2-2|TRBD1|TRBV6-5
CASSFWTGDTGELFF
TGTGCCAGCAGTTTCTGGACAGGTGATACCGGGGAGCTGTTTTTT
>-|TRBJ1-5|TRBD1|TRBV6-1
CASSAAGTGTHQPQHF
TGTGCCAGCAGTGCTGCCGGGACAGGGACCCATCAGCCCCAGCATTTT
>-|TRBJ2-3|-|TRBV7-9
CASSPGFGNTDTQYF
TGTGCCAGCAGCCCCGGGTTTGGAAACACAGATACGCAGTATTTT
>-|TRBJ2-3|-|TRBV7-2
CASSRQGTDTQYF
TGTGCCAGCAGCCGACAGGGCACAGATACGCAGTATTTT
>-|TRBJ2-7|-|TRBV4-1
CASSQVPVYEQYF
TGCGCCAGCAGCCAAGTACCAGTCTACGAGCAGTACTTC
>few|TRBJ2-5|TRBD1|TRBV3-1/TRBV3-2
CASSQRTGQETQYF
TGTGCCAGCAGCCAACGGACAGGGCAAGAGACCCAGTACTTC
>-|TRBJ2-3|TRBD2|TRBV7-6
CASSLVFGLAGSDTQYF
TGTGCCAGCAGCTTAGTATTTGGCCTAGCGGGGTCAGATACGCAGTATTTT
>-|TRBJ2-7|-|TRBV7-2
CASSQGSSYEQYF
TGTGCCAGCAGCCAAGGGAGCTCCTACGAGCAGTACTTC
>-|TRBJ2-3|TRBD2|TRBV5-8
CASSLDLAGTDTQYF
TGTGCCAGCAGCTTGGATCTAGCGGGGACAGATACGCAGTATTTT
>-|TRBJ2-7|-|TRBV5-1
CASSRTPTYEQYF
TGCGCCAGCAGCCGGACACCTACCTACGAGCAGTACTTC
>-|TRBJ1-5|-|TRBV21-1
CASSRKFGLGFGNQPQHF
TGTGCCAGCAGCAGAAAATTTGGACTCGGGTTTGGCAATCAGCCCCAGCATTTT
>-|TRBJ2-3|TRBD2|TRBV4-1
CASSNRLAGDTDTQYF
TGCGCCAGCAGCAACCGACTAGCGGGGGACACAGATACGCAGTATTTT
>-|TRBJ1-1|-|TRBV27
CASSYTGSNAEAFF
TGTGCCAGCAGTTATACAGGGAGCAATGCTGAAGCTTTCTTT
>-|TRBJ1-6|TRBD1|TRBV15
CATSSYGGTGYSPLHF
TGTGCCACCAGCAGTTATGGGGGGACAGGGTATTCACCCCTCCACTTT
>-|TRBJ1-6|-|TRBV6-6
CASSPFGEGNSPLHF
TGTGCCAGCAGTCCCTTCGGGGAGGGCAATTCACCCCTCCACTTT
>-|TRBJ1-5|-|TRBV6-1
CASSEVRRVYSNQPQHF
TGTGCCAGCAGTGAAGTTAGGAGAGTTTATAGCAATCAGCCCCAGCATTTT
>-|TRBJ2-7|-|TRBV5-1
CASSLGDISYYEQYF
TGCGCCAGCAGCTTGGGGGACATATCCTACTACGAGCAGTACTTC
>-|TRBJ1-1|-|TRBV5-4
CASSSVNRANTEAFF
TGTGCCAGCAGCTCCGTCAACAGGGCGAACACTGAAGCTTTCTTT
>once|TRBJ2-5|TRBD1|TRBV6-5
CASSPQGAGQETQYF
TGTGCCAGCAGTCCACAGGGGGCGGGTCAGGAGACCCAGTACTTC
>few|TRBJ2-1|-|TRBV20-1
CSASNLAEQFF
TGCAGTGCTAGTAACCTAGCGGAGCAGTTCTTC
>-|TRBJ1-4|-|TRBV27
CASRIRPGGHGEKLFF
TGTGCCAGCAGAATACGCCCCGGGGGGCATGGGGAAAAACTGTTTTTT
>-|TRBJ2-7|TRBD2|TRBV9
CASSGGLAGIYEQYF
TGTGCCAGCAGCGGAGGTCTAGCGGGTATCTACGAGCAGTACTTC
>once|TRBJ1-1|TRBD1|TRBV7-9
CASSFSGGVAEAFF
TGTGCCAGCAGCTTTTCAGGGGGAGTCGCTGAAGCTTTCTTT
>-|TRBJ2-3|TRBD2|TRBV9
CASPGGDTQYF
TGTGCCAGCCCCGGGGGGGATACGCAGTATTTT
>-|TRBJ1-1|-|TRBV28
CASRRGLSPAFF
TGTGCCAGCAGACGCGGTCTGAGCCCGGCTTTCTTT
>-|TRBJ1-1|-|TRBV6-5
CASRYNVQANTEAFF
TGTGCCAGCAGATACAATGTCCAGGCGAACACTGAAGCTTTCTTT
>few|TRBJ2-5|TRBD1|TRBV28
CASSVTGTGQETQYF
TGTGCCAGCAGTGTAACAGGGACAGGGCAAGAGACCCAGTACTTC
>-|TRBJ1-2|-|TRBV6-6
CASATGESGYTF
TGTGCCAGCGCTACAGGAGAGTCTGGCTACACCTTC
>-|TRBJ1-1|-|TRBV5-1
CASSKLRGTEAFF
TGCGCCAGCAGCAAACTCCGGGGGACTGAAGCTTTCTTT
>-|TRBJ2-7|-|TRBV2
CASTEGLSSYEQYF
TGTGCCAGCACGGAGGGACTGAGCTCCTACGAGCAGTACTTC
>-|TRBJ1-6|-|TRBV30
CAWSDDRSSYNSPLHF
TGTGCCTGGAGTGACGACAGGAGCTCCTATAATTCACCCCTCCACTTT
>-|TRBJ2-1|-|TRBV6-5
CASSYFPGSEQFF
TGTGCCAGCAGTTACTTTCCTGGGAGTGAGCAGTTCTTC
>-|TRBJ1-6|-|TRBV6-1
CASRELSGQSYNSPLHF
TGTGCCAGCAGGGAACTATCCGGACAGTCCTATAATTCACCCCTCCACTTT
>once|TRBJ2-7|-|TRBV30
CAWRTTGNEQYF
TGTGCCTGGAGGACCACAGGAAACGAGCAGTACTTC
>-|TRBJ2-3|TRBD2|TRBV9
CASSPRGAGGTRDTDTQYF
TGTGCCAGCAGCCCGCGGGGGGCGGGGGGAACCCGAGACACAGATACGCAGTATTTT
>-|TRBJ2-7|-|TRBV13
CASSLEPTGYEQYF
TGTGCCAGCAGCTTAGAGCCCACCGGCTACGAGCAGTACTTC
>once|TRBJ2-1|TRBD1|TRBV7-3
CASSSGTGTYNEQFF
TGTGCCAGCAGCTCCGGGACAGGGACCTACAATGAGCAGTTCTTC
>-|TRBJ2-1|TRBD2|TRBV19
CASSILAGGIDEQFF
TGTGCCAGTAGTATACTAGCGGGGGGGATCGATGAGCAGTTCTTC
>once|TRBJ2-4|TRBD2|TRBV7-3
CASSFSGGPKNIQYF
TGTGCCAGCAGCTTTAGCGGGGGTCCCAAAAACATTCAGTACTTC
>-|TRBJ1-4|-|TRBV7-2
CASSGGALGSNEKLFF
TGTGCCAGCAGCGGAGGAGCTTTAGGGAGTAATGAAAAACTGTTTTTT
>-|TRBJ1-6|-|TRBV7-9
CASSLGVNSPLHF
TGTGCCAGCAGCTTAGGCGTTAATTCACCCCTCCACTTT
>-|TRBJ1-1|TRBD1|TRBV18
CASSPVIQGSTEAFF
TGTGCCAGCTCACCGGTGATACAGGGGAGCACTGAAGCTTTCTTT
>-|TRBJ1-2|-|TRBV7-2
CASSLETGAIINYGYTF
TGTGCCAGCAGCTTAGAAACGGGAGCGATCATTAACTATGGCTACACCTTC
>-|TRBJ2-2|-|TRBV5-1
CASSSITGDYTGELFF
TGCGCCAGCAGCTCAATAACAGGGGACTACACCGGGGAGCTGTTTTTT
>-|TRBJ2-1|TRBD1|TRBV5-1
CASSPGTGTDNEQFF
TGCGCCAGCAGCCCCGGGACAGGGACGGACAATGAGCAGTTCTTC
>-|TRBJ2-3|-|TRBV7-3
CASSSTANTDTQYF
TGTGCCAGCAGCTCCACCGCGAACACAGATACGCAGTATTTT
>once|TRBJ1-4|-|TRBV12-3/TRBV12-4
CASRMGPGKLFF
TGTGCCAGCAGGATGGGGCCTGGGAAACTGTTTTTT
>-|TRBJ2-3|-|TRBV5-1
CASSLPGGTDTQYF
TGCGCCAGCAGCTTGCCGGGGGGCACAGATACGCAGTATTTT